This T cell receptor beta chain was identified during a study of cytomegalovirus exposure and HLA in healthy donors. General study points: The listing of roughly 160 TCR beta chains classed them as cytomegalovirus-associated. In a later analysis, across HLA loci, associated TCR counts were highest for DRB1, lowest for HLA-C.

CDR1 and CDR2 (germline): SGHDT, YYEEEE. V dropped 2 bases and J dropped 0; count of bases not matched to a gene: 5. The CDR3 totals 16 residues. Concerning this clone itself: Its antigen is undetermined.

This PCR relied on a set of 60 Vbeta primers and 13 Jbeta primers. Here immunoSEQ multiplex PCR was the method, and the copy in TCRdb shows in-frame clones only, minus some. The table includes about 120,000 clones, about 63% detected once. This cohort consisted of healthy bone marrow donors. This TCR was sampled from a man aged 30 to 45 in good health and CMV-seropositive. Specimen: PBMCs. The chain joins TRBV5-6 to TRBJ1-3; 7 nucleotides match TRBD1. The CDR3 here is CASSFDRVLSGNTIYF. In nucleotides, the CDR3 is TGTGCCAGCAGCTTCGACAGGGTCCTCTCTGGAAACACCATATATTTT.